A selection of T cell receptor beta chains follows, all from one sample in a study of graft-versus-host responses after intestinal transplantation. Clones were sequenced by immunoSEQ multiplex PCR, and TCRdb holds only the in-frame ones, with some missing. The table shows nearly 9,500 clones, with 30% to 35% occurring only once. This specimen was alloreactive CD8+ T cells from a mixed lymphocyte reaction culture, taken before transplantation. These receptors were obtained from a human patient who was an organ donor for intestinal transplantation. Each CDR3 is given with its conserved first and last residue. Fields, in order: J gene, clone size, D gene, V gene, CDR3 protein, CDR3 DNA. The D gene is left open where the match is weak. Some rows have no size entry. The others give once, few or many, or a class for an expanded clone.

j_call: TRBJ2-3
clone_size: few
d_call: TRBD1
v_call: TRBV6-5
cdr3_aa: CASSEGQGADTQYF
cdr3_nt: TGTGCCAGCAGTGAGGGACAGGGGGCAGATACGCAGTATTTT

j_call: TRBJ2-1
clone_size: -
d_call: TRBD2
v_call: TRBV6-6
cdr3_aa: CASSPGRVEFF
cdr3_nt: TGTGCCAGCAGCCCCGGGAGGGTAGAGTTCTTC

j_call: TRBJ2-7
clone_size: large
d_call: TRBD1
v_call: TRBV29-1
cdr3_aa: CSVGSEDRDYEQYF
cdr3_nt: TGCAGCGTTGGGAGTGAGGACAGGGATTACGAGCAGTACTTC

j_call: TRBJ2-7
clone_size: few
d_call: -
v_call: TRBV11-2
cdr3_aa: CASSFGRGEQYF
cdr3_nt: TGTGCCAGCAGCTTTGGCAGGGGCGAGCAGTACTTC

j_call: TRBJ2-5
clone_size: -
d_call: TRBD1
v_call: TRBV30
cdr3_aa: CAWSGDRGRRAETQYF
cdr3_nt: TGTGCCTGGAGTGGAGACAGGGGGCGACGAGCAGAGACCCAGTACTTC

j_call: TRBJ2-5
clone_size: -
d_call: -
v_call: TRBV2
cdr3_aa: CASGGEYF
cdr3_nt: TGTGCCAGCGGCGGCGAGTACTTC

j_call: TRBJ2-7
clone_size: few
d_call: -
v_call: TRBV16
cdr3_aa: CASSHLSSGEQYF
cdr3_nt: TGTGCCAGCAGCCACCTATCTTCAGGCGAGCAGTACTTC

j_call: TRBJ1-2
clone_size: -
d_call: TRBD1
v_call: TRBV9
cdr3_aa: CASSVELGQADGYTF
cdr3_nt: TGTGCCAGCAGCGTAGAACTGGGACAGGCCGACGGCTACACCTTC

j_call: TRBJ2-3
clone_size: -
d_call: -
v_call: TRBV7-3
cdr3_aa: CASSSGIPDTQYF
cdr3_nt: TGTGCCAGCAGCTCAGGGATCCCAGATACGCAGTATTTT

j_call: TRBJ2-3
clone_size: once
d_call: -
v_call: TRBV7-9
cdr3_aa: CASSLISAGRDTQYF
cdr3_nt: TGTGCCAGCAGCTTAATCTCGGCAGGGAGGGATACGCAGTATTTT

j_call: TRBJ1-2
clone_size: -
d_call: -
v_call: TRBV19
cdr3_aa: CASSPGGSYYGYTF
cdr3_nt: TGTGCCAGTAGTCCCGGGGGGTCCTACTATGGCTACACCTTC

j_call: TRBJ1-2
clone_size: few
d_call: -
v_call: TRBV30
cdr3_aa: CAWSGGTWGYTF
cdr3_nt: TGTGCCTGGAGTGGGGGCACCTGGGGCTACACCTTC

j_call: TRBJ2-7
clone_size: -
d_call: TRBD2
v_call: TRBV6-1
cdr3_aa: CASSRTAGSSYEQYF
cdr3_nt: TGTGCCAGCAGTCGAACAGCGGGGAGCTCCTACGAGCAGTACTTC

j_call: TRBJ2-3
clone_size: -
d_call: -
v_call: TRBV28
cdr3_aa: CASSSITPGLGTDTQYF
cdr3_nt: TGTGCCAGCAGTTCGATTACGCCAGGGCTAGGTACAGATACGCAGTATTTT

j_call: TRBJ2-7
clone_size: -
d_call: TRBD1
v_call: TRBV29-1
cdr3_aa: CSVGGQGAAQYF
cdr3_nt: TGCAGCGTCGGGGGCCAGGGGGCAGCGCAGTACTTC

j_call: TRBJ2-5
clone_size: few
d_call: -
v_call: TRBV5-4
cdr3_aa: CASSPTTATQETQYF
cdr3_nt: TGTGCCAGCAGCCCGACGACAGCGACCCAAGAGACCCAGTACTTC

j_call: TRBJ2-3
clone_size: few
d_call: TRBD1
v_call: TRBV7-9
cdr3_aa: CASSLADRGLPDTQYF
cdr3_nt: TGTGCCAGCAGCTTAGCGGACAGGGGGCTCCCAGATACGCAGTATTTT

j_call: TRBJ2-1
clone_size: medium-sized
d_call: TRBD1
v_call: TRBV7-2
cdr3_aa: CASRPTGGYTMDEQFF
cdr3_nt: TGTGCCAGCAGACCAACAGGGGGCTACACTATGGATGAGCAGTTCTTC

j_call: TRBJ2-1
clone_size: few
d_call: TRBD2
v_call: TRBV7-9
cdr3_aa: CASSSTLAGGPRVGEQFF
cdr3_nt: TGTGCCAGCAGCTCAACACTAGCGGGGGGGCCGAGGGTCGGGGAGCAGTTCTTC

j_call: TRBJ2-2
clone_size: few
d_call: -
v_call: TRBV28
cdr3_aa: CASSFLSVDTGELFF
cdr3_nt: TGTGCCAGCAGTTTTCTCAGCGTTGACACCGGGGAGCTGTTTTTT

j_call: TRBJ2-1
clone_size: -
d_call: -
v_call: TRBV21-1
cdr3_aa: CASSDRKPLAELSLSYNEQFF
cdr3_nt: TGTGCCAGCAGCGACAGAAAACCTCTAGCGGAGTTGTCACTCTCCTACAATGAGCAGTTCTTC

j_call: TRBJ2-6
clone_size: medium-sized
d_call: -
v_call: TRBV27
cdr3_aa: CASKTYIQGIHSGANVLTF
cdr3_nt: TGTGCCAGCAAGACATACATACAGGGTATTCACTCTGGGGCCAACGTCCTGACTTTC